Below, 5 T cell receptor beta chains from the same sample are listed, as sequenced in a study of blood T cell repertoires in COVID-19. Measured with immunoSEQ multiplex PCR; TCRdb has only the in-frame clones, and not every one. The data hold roughly 100,000 clones, with 85% to 90% observed a single time. The source material was peripheral blood. Every receptor here comes from a human donor in a cohort sampled during active COVID-19.

V and J are TRBV3-1 (or the pseudogene TRBV3-2) and TRBJ1-1; no definite D call. The CDR3 has 13 amino acids. Trimming pared 4 bases from V and 4 bases from J, leaving 10 bases between. Germline-derived CDR1 and CDR2 are LGHDT and YNNKEL (reference sequence). The CDR3 loop is CASSRQVVTEAFF. Written as DNA, the CDR3 is TGTGCCAGCAGCCGTCAGGTAGTCACTGAAGCTTTCTTT.

This clone was counted a single time. The J gene is TRBJ2-1, the V gene TRBV5-6; 11 nucleotides agree with TRBD2. Germline trimming cut 4 bases from V and 12 bases from J; bases unmatched to any gene: 9. Germline CDR1 reads SGHDT; CDR2 reads YYEEEE. There are 14 residues in the CDR3. Here the CDR3 DNA reads TGTGCCAGCAGCGCCGGGACTAGCGGACGCGTGCAGTTCTTC. Translating gives CASSAGTSGRVQFF.

The chain recombines TRBV7-9 with TRBJ2-1, with D hard to call. The germline V gene has CDR1 SEHNR and CDR2 FQNEAQ (reference sequence). The CDR3 spans 14 residues. Trimming took 11 bases from V and 0 from J, leaving 14 bases between them. CDR3 sequence (DNA): TGTGCCGGCCGACGGAGCAGCTCCTACAATGAGCAGTTCTTC. Its protein product is CAGRRSSSYNEQFF.

This chain joins TRBV11-1 and TRBJ1-1; D unclear. V dropped 2 bases and J dropped 7 bases, with 11 bases sitting between them. Germline lookup yields CDR1 SGHAT and CDR2 FQDESV (reference sequence). CDR3 size: 13 residues. The CDR3 here is CASSLWMGDEAFF. The CDR3 DNA is TGTGCCAGCAGCTTATGGATGGGAGATGAAGCTTTCTTT. Together with reference TRBV11-1 and TRBJ1-1, the CDR3 gives the full variable domain: EAEVAQSPRYKITEKSQAVAFWCDPISGHATLYWYRQILGQGPELLVQFQDESVVDDSQLPKDRFSAERLKGVDSTLKIQPAELGDSAMYLCASSLWMGDEAFFGQGTRLTVV.

This rearrangement joins TRBV18 to TRBJ1-2; D perhaps matches TRBD1 (5 bases). V gave up 2 bases and J gave up 4 bases, with 20 bases separating them. The CDR3 contains 17 residues. Germline CDR1 and CDR2: KGHSH and LQKENI. In nucleotides, the CDR3 is TGTGCCAGCTCACCATCCTTGCCCTCCCGGGGGTCCTATGGCTACACCTTC. This codes for CASSPSLPSRGSYGYTF.